The present T cell receptor (beta chain) was sequenced within a study of shared clonotypes between healthy human individuals. Positive CCR7 selection of CD45RO-negative cells yielded the naive CD8 cells, and terminally differentiated effector memory CD45RA+ cells were excluded. Germline V gives CDR1 MGHDK, CDR2 SYGVNS. The CDR3 consists of 13 residues. V gave up 4 bases and J gave up 11 bases, with 15 bases separating them. Clones were sequenced by immunoSEQ multiplex PCR, and TCRdb holds only the in-frame ones, with some missing. This table has hundreds of thousands of clones, 85% to 95% appearing once.

This TCR came from a woman aged 25 to 45 in good health. Sequences were obtained from naive CD8+ T cells sorted from blood. V usage is TRBV25-1 and J usage is TRBJ1-5; D gene uncertain. In nucleotides, the CDR3 is TGTGCCAGCAGTGCGGGCCCCAGTTTGGCCCAGCATTTT. It translates to CASSAGPSLAQHF.